This TCR beta chain was observed in a study of blood T cells in healthy people across ages. For the second PCR, which ran for roughly 6 to 12 cycles, a sample-barcoded 5' primer and a J-beta primer mix were used. Each CDR3 protein gets one entry after TCRdb re-called the 5' RACE reads with MiXCR. The sample includes some 1,500,000 distinct CDR3 sequences, approximately 39% of them seen just once. Trimming removed 3 bases from V and 0 bases from J, with 16 bases in between. The CDR3 loop spans 17 amino acids. Germline-derived CDR1 and CDR2 are MDHEN and SYDVKM. General study results and limits: Without sorted subsets, naive and antigen-experienced compartments could not be conclusively compared. Across the age range, TCR beta diversity per million T cells fell in a roughly linear way. Investigators treated diversity estimates from one million T cells as underestimates.

About this clonotype: Its antigen is not identified.

The clonotype originates from a woman aged 18-30 years in good health. Sequencing input: blood. The chain employs TRBV28 and TRBJ2-3; possibly TRBD2 for D (6 bases). CDR3 loop: CASSFPRGGSSTDTQYF. The CDR3 nucleotides are TGTGCCAGCAGTTTCCCGCGAGGAGGGTCAAGCACAGATACGCAGTATTTT.